This T cell receptor (beta chain) was retrieved from a study of blood T cell repertoires in COVID-19. Across the whole study: Sites in the United States, Italy and Spain provided acute and convalescent COVID-19 samples. PBMCs, B-cell-depleted T cells, or T cells were the source of the cDNA or gDNA that made up the material.

After removal of 2 bases from V and 4 bases from J, the junction contained 1 base not matched to a gene. The length of the CDR3 is 14 residues. Germline V gene lookup returns CDR1 SGHRS and CDR2 YFSETQ. In the source study's methods: Amplifying reference gene primers gave estimates of nucleated cell counts. Sequenced by immunoSEQ multiplex PCR; TCRdb stores in-frame clones only, minus some. V and J calls and clone size are given by that table; D and trimming were obtained from the DNA. The repertoire consists of about 42,000 clones, with 76% occurring once and the leading ten covering around 27%. This clone occurred many times.

The rearrangement uses TRBV5-1 and TRBJ2-1; the match to TRBD1 covers 9 bases. The sequence was obtained from a man aged 80 or over with acute or convalescent COVID-19. The sample was peripheral blood. Here the CDR3 DNA reads TGCGCCAGCAGCTTTGACAGGGGGTACAATGAGCAGTTCTTC. This sequence encodes CASSFDRGYNEQFF. The variable domain in full, completed from reference TRBV5-1 and TRBJ2-1, reads KAGVTQTPRYLIKTRGQQVTLSCSPISGHRSVSWYQQTPGQGLQFLFEYFSETQRNKGNFPGRFSGRQFSNSRSEMNVSTLELGDSALYLCASSFDRGYNEQFFGPGTRLTVL.